A selection of T cell receptor beta chains follows, all from one sample in a study of T cell responses to AZD1222 COVID-19 vaccine. Libraries were prepared by immunoSEQ multiplex PCR; TCRdb keeps only in-frame clonotypes and omits some of them. The sample carries more than 140,000 clones, around 88% recorded once. This specimen consisted of peripheral blood, obtained on day 0 of AZD1222 vaccination. Receptors were obtained from an adult in good health. Each CDR3 is given with its conserved first and last residue. D genes are given only for firm matches. Rows may omit the clone size; those that give it use once, few, many or a size class.

TRBV4-3	TRBJ2-2	-	-	CASSQVISTGELFF	TGCGCCAGCAGCCAAGTCATCTCCACCGGGGAGCTGTTTTTT
TRBV5-1	TRBJ2-1	once	TRBD1	CASSLGQGAYNEQFF	TGCGCCAGCAGCTTAGGACAGGGAGCGTACAATGAGCAGTTCTTC
TRBV6-5	TRBJ2-7	-	-	CASSYSETRYEQYF	TGTGCCAGCAGTTACAGTGAAACTAGGTACGAGCAGTACTTC
TRBV4-3	TRBJ1-3	-	-	CASSQDPGPGTGGNTIYF	TGCGCCAGCAGCCAAGATCCCGGACCCGGGACCGGTGGAAACACCATATATTTT
TRBV19	TRBJ2-7	-	-	CASSIAGRPYEQYF	TGTGCCAGTAGTATAGCGGGACGGCCCTACGAGCAGTACTTC
TRBV7-9	TRBJ1-5	-	-	CASSLDSYQPQHF	TGTGCCAGCAGCTTAGACAGTTATCAGCCCCAGCATTTT
TRBV20-1	TRBJ1-5	-	-	CSASEASSNQPQHF	TGCAGTGCTAGTGAGGCAAGTAGCAATCAGCCCCAGCATTTT
TRBV5-1	TRBJ2-1	-	-	CASSLASYNEQFF	TGCGCCAGCAGCCTAGCGTCCTACAATGAGCAGTTCTTC
TRBV6-1	TRBJ2-7	-	-	CASSELLLSGYEQYF	TGTGCCAGCAGTGAACTCCTATTGTCCGGCTACGAGCAGTACTTC
TRBV30	TRBJ1-2	-	-	CAWQPGTDYGYTF	TGTGCCTGGCAGCCCGGGACGGACTATGGCTACACCTTC
TRBV6-5	TRBJ2-7	-	-	CASWPSEAGAYEQYF	TGTGCCAGCTGGCCCTCCGAGGCAGGGGCCTACGAGCAGTACTTC
TRBV6-5	TRBJ2-2	-	-	CASSQGAGELFF	TGTGCCAGCAGCCAGGGTGCCGGGGAGCTGTTTTTT
TRBV15	TRBJ2-4	-	-	CATSTFTGEETKNIQYF	TGTGCCACCAGCACTTTTACAGGGGAGGAGACCAAAAACATTCAGTACTTC
TRBV27	TRBJ2-7	-	TRBD1	CASRHTGGAGSRTYEQYF	TGTGCCAGCAGACACACAGGGGGCGCTGGTAGCAGGACCTACGAGCAGTACTTC
TRBV6-5	TRBJ1-1	-	-	CASSYSGTGNTEAFF	TGTGCCAGCAGTTACTCTGGGACGGGGAACACTGAAGCTTTCTTT
TRBV15	TRBJ2-2	once	-	CATSRDGQPKGGELFF	TGTGCCACCAGCAGAGACGGACAGCCTAAGGGCGGGGAGCTGTTTTTT
TRBV6-5	TRBJ1-1	-	-	CASRPTVNTEAFF	TGTGCCAGCAGGCCGACAGTGAACACTGAAGCTTTCTTT
TRBV3-1/TRBV3-2	TRBJ2-5	-	-	CASSQDLRAAQETQYF	TGTGCCAGCAGCCAAGATTTGCGGGCCGCGCAAGAGACCCAGTACTTC
TRBV29-1	TRBJ1-2	few	-	CSVVNRLVGYTF	TGCAGCGTTGTTAATAGACTCGTCGGCTACACCTTC